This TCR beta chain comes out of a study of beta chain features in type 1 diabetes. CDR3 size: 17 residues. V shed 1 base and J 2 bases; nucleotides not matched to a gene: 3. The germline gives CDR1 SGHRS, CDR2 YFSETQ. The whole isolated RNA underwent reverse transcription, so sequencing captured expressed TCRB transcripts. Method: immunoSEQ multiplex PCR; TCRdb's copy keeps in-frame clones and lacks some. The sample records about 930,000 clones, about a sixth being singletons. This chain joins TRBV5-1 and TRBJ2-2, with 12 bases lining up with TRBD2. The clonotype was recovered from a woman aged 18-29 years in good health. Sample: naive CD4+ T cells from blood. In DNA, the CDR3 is TGCGCCAGCAGCTTGTCGACTAGCGGGAGCAACACCGGGGAGCTGTTTTTT. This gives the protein CASSLSTSGSNTGELFF.